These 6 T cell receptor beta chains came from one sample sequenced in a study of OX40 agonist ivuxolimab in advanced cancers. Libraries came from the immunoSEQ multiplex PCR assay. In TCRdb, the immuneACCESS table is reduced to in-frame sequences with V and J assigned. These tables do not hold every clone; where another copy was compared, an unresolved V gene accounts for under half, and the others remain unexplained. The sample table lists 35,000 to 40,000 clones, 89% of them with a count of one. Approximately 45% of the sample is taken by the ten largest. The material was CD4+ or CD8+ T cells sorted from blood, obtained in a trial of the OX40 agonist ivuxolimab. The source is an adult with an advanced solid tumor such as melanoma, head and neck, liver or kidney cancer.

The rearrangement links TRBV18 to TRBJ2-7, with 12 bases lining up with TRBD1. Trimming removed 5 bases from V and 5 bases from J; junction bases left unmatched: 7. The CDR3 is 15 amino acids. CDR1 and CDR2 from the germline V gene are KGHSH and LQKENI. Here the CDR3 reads CASSFTGTGGDEQYF. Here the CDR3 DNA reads TGTGCCAGCTCATTTACCGGGACAGGGGGCGACGAGCAGTACTTC.

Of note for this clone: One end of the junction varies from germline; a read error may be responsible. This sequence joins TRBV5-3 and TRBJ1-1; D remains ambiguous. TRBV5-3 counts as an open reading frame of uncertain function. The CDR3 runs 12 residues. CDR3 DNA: TGTGCCAGCAGCTATTTGGACGGTGAAGCTTTCTTT. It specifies CASSYLDGEAFF.

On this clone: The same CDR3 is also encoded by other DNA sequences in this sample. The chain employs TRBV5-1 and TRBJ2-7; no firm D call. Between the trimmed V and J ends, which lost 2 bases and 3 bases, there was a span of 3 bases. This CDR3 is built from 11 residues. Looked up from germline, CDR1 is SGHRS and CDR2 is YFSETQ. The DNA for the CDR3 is TGCGCCAGCAGCTTAGGCTACGAGCAGTACTTC. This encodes CASSLGYEQYF. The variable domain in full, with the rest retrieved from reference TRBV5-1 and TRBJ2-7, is KAGVTQTPRYLIKTRGQQVTLSCSPISGHRSVSWYQQTPGQGLQFLFEYFSETQRNKGNFPGRFSGRQFSNSRSEMNVSTLELGDSALYLCASSLGYEQYFGPGTRLTVT.

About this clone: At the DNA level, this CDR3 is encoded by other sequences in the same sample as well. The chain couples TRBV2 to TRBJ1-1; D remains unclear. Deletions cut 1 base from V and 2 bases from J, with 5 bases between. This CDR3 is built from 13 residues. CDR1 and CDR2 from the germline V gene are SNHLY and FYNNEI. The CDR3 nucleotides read TGTGCCAGCAGTGAAGGCCCAAACACTGAAGCTTTCTTT. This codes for CASSEGPNTEAFF.

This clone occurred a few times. The CDR3 DNA reads TGTGCCAGCAGCTTAGGGGGGTATACGGGTAATGAGCAGTTCTTC. Protein product: CASSLGGYTGNEQFF. J is TRBJ2-1 and V is TRBV13; no reliable D call. The CDR3 runs 15 residues. Trimming took off 0 bases at V and 7 bases at J, with 13 bases between the two ends. Per germline, CDR1 PRHDT and CDR2 FYEKMQ (reference sequence).

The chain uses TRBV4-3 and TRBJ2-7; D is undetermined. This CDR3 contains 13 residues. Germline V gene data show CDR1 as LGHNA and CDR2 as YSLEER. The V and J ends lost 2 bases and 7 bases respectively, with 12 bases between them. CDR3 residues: CASSQTLGNEQYF. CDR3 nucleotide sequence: TGCGCCAGCAGCCAAACCCTGGGTAATGAGCAGTACTTC.